These 11 T cell receptor beta chains came from one sample sequenced in a study of T cell repertoires in cytomegalovirus infection. TCRdb re-called the reads with MiXCR, one entry per CDR3 protein. Among around 340,000 distinct CDR3 sequences listed, almost 30% were seen once. These TCRs' antigens remain unknown. Here the sequenced sample was cultured PBMCs, taken from culture after CMV antigen stimulation. The receptor set was obtained from a human donor in good health (CMV status not recorded). Some clones in this sample may be carry-over from other donors' samples.

This clonotype was seen a few times. This chain links TRBV20-1 with TRBJ2-1, with TRBD2 identical over 7 bases. The CDR3 sequence is 13 residues long. The germline V gene encodes CDR1 DFQATT and CDR2 SNEGSKA (reference sequence). The V and J ends lost 6 bases and 4 bases, in that order; junction bases with no gene match: 6. The CDR3 spells CSAGAGRYNEQFF. The CDR3 DNA reads as TGCAGTGCAGGGGCCGGGAGGTACAATGAGCAGTTCTTC.

The V and J genes are TRBV5-6 and TRBJ2-5; 7 positions agree with TRBD1. The CDR3 is 15 amino acids. V dropped 4 bases and J dropped 4; count of bases not matched to a gene: 10. Germline V gene data show CDR1 as SGHDT and CDR2 as YYEEEE. The CDR3, as DNA: TGTGCCAGCAGCCTTGAGGAACAGGGGCGAGAGACCCAGTACTTC. Translating it yields CASSLEEQGRETQYF.

J is TRBJ2-3 and V is TRBV7-9; D gene unclear. This CDR3 spans 13 amino acids. Trimming left V 1 base short and J 6 bases short, with 8 bases between. Germline loops: CDR1 SEHNR, CDR2 FQNEAQ (reference sequence). CDR3 amino acids: CASSLELPDTQYF. CDR3 DNA sequence: TGTGCCAGCAGCTTAGAGCTCCCGGATACGCAGTATTTT.

The chain has TRBV7-2 and TRBJ2-2; D unclear. CDR3 length: 16 amino acids. CDR1 and CDR2 (germline): SGHTA, FQGNSA. V shed 1 base and J shed 2 bases, with 11 bases lying between them. The CDR3 protein is CASSLEGSGNTGELFF. For the CDR3, the DNA is TGTGCCAGCAGCTTAGAGGGTTCGGGTAACACCGGGGAGCTGTTTTTT.

V gene TRBV7-2 combines with J gene TRBJ2-7; 8 bases line up with TRBD2. CDR1 is SGHTA and CDR2 is FQGNSA in the germline V gene. The V gene end was trimmed by 5 bases and the J gene end by 6 bases; junction bases not matched to a gene: 15. The CDR3 is made up of 16 amino acids. The CDR3 coding sequence is TGTGCCAGCAGCATACCGGTAGCGGGACGGGGGTTCGAGCAGTACTTC. Protein product: CASSIPVAGRGFEQYF.

This clonotype showed up just a few times. The chain recombines TRBV25-1 with TRBJ2-3, with 8 bases lining up with TRBD1. Looked up from germline, CDR1 is MGHDK and CDR2 is SYGVNS. The CDR3 length is 13 residues. The junction had 1 base not matched to a gene; V was cut back by 4 bases and J by 4 bases. In DNA form, the CDR3 reads TGTGCCAGCAGTGGACAGGGGCCAGATACGCAGTATTTT. This gives the protein CASSGQGPDTQYF.

V gene TRBV19 combines with J gene TRBJ1-4; 9 nucleotides line up with TRBD1. The ends lost 5 bases at V and 3 bases at J; junction bases unmatched: 4. Germline V lookup: CDR1 LNHDA, CDR2 SQIVND (reference sequence). This CDR3 is built from 15 residues. The CDR3 bases are TGTGCCAGTAGTCCGACAGGGGGGGCTAATGAAAAACTGTTTTTT. Amino acids: CASSPTGGANEKLFF.

The chain is built from TRBV28 and TRBJ1-6; D may be TRBD1 (6 bases). Trimming shortened V by 6 bases and J by 5 bases, and 14 bases separated the two germline ends. The CDR3 is 15 amino acids. Germline V gene lookup returns CDR1 MDHEN and CDR2 SYDVKM. The CDR3 loop is CASRQQGGNNSPLHF. Here the CDR3 DNA reads TGTGCCAGCAGACAACAGGGTGGAAATAATTCACCCCTCCACTTT.

This clonotype was seen only a few times. The chain has TRBV7-6 and TRBJ2-7; TRBD1 matches 7 bases. Germline loops: CDR1 SGHVS, CDR2 FNYEAQ. Trimming took 4 bases from V and 2 from J; bases not matched to a gene: 8. The length of the CDR3 is 15 residues. The CDR3 DNA reads as TGTGCCAGCAGCTCCCGCCCCGGGACAGCCTACGAGCAGTACTTC. It yields the protein CASSSRPGTAYEQYF.

The V gene is TRBV12-3 or TRBV12-4, the J gene TRBJ2-6; no reliable D call. V lost 3 bases and J 2 bases, leaving 14 bases between the germline ends. The CDR3 spans 17 residues. The chain's CDR3 is CASSLGIVGTGANVLTF. The CDR3, as DNA: TGTGCCAGCAGTTTGGGTATTGTAGGGACTGGGGCCAACGTCCTGACTTTC.

This chain connects TRBV7-9 to TRBJ2-5; 10 bases are a match to TRBD1. The J segment lost 5 bases and the V segment lost 5 bases, leaving 17 bases of the junction unmatched. The CDR3 runs to 18 residues. Germline CDR1 is SEHNR and CDR2 is FQNEAQ (reference sequence). The CDR3 DNA reads as TGTGCCAGCAGCCCCAAGTACAGACAGGGGGCGACGATTGAGACCCAGTACTTC. This gives the protein CASSPKYRQGATIETQYF.